This is a list of T cell receptor beta chains from one sample in a study of cytomegalovirus exposure and HLA in healthy donors. Some clones are missing from TCRdb's copy, which holds only in-frame ones; the method was immunoSEQ multiplex PCR. The table has 95,000 to 110,000 clones, approximately 76% seen once. The specimen was PBMCs. The receptors were sampled from a woman younger than 30 in good health and CMV-seropositive. Each CDR3 is given with its conserved first and last residue.

TRBV30,14,CACETGGGYNEQFF
TRBV27,15,CASSLMGTPNTEAFF
TRBV10-3,16,CAISEPPGQGPYEQYF
TRBV6-6,15,CASSSLGQGGTEAFF
TRBV15,17,CATSRGLAGGNYNEQFF
TRBV28,14,CASSPRSPGETQYF
TRBV28,14,CASSRAGGPYEQYF
TRBV7-9,17,CASSLYGTGLDQETQYF
TRBV5-4,15,CASSYTLATYNEQFF
TRBV5-6,14,CASSFPSSGNTIYF
TRBV4-1,17,CASSQVPGDFYNSPLHF
TRBV6-5,15,CASRNGRGSYNEQFF
TRBV28,14,CASRRGGATDTQYF
TRBV5-6,14,CASSGGSSVDTQYF
TRBV5-4,15,CASSLAGDASETQYF
TRBV29-1,13,CSVLEREGSEQYF
TRBV6-6,13,CASRGGPVETQYF
TRBV18,16,CASSPRDRGRSDTQYF
TRBV5-1,14,CASSFQGSYYEQYF
TRBV9,17,CASSTETGEGANEKLFF
TRBV29-1,11,CSVVWGEEQFF
TRBV14,13,CASRPVTNNEQFF
TRBV5-1,18,CASSLGHLTSGKAGELFF
TRBV4-1,14,CASSYAGLKDEQYF
TRBV5-1,16,CASSLNPSGKSYEQYF
TRBV18,15,CASSYEGVPTYEQYF
TRBV7-3,13,CASSLGTGETQYF
TRBV18,15,CASSPLDSSDYGYTF
TRBV5-1,15,CASSLGQGQGEKLFF
TRBV5-6,13,CASSLGSGEKLFF
TRBV7-7,17,CASSFRDRATPNYGYTF
TRBV5-8,15,CASSLKSIRYNEQFF
TRBV5-1,15,CASSLGTMVTDTQYF
TRBV5-1,15,CASSKGTGELYEQYF
TRBV9,15,CASSASGVDTDTQYF
TRBV7-8,17,CASSLARVAGATDTQYF
TRBV11-3,14,CASSLDVATGELFF
TRBV15,15,CATSRGAGSTDTQYF
TRBV19,13,CASVQGAHYGYTF
TRBV30,15,CAWRKGLAGYYEQYF
TRBV10-3,17,CAISEGGLVEGTGELFF
TRBV6-1,13,CASSGGGYYTQYF
TRBV6-1,15,CASSDGSGNGGIQYF
TRBV7-9,14,CASSLLTSGNEQFF
TRBV2,15,CASLRGRETADTQYF
TRBV13,14,CASSSTGPSYEQYF
TRBV5-1,15,CASSLFGGGSYEQYF
TRBV5-1,15,CASSQRTGAGTEAFF
TRBV27,17,CASSPVGSRTGAVRYTF
TRBV5-1,12,CASSPPPGEQYF
TRBV28,18,CASSLGWTSGSAYNEQFF
TRBV7-9,14,CASSPGTVQETQYF
TRBV4-1,15,CASSPLGGSGDTQYF